This is a list of T cell receptor beta chains from one sample in a study of T cell repertoires in cytomegalovirus infection. TCRdb ran MiXCR on the reads and lists one entry per CDR3 protein. The sample includes 750,000 to 900,000 distinct CDR3 sequences, 25% to 30% of them seen just once. Their target antigens are unknown. The input for sequencing was cultured CD8+ T cells from PBMCs, taken from culture after CMV antigen stimulation. These receptors were obtained from a human donor in good health (CMV status not recorded). Some clones in this sample may be carry-over from other donors' samples. Both conserved end residues are trimmed from each CDR3. Fields, in order: V gene, clone size, J gene, CDR3 protein. Clone size appears in some rows only: once, few, many, or a class for an expanded clone.

V gene: TRBV5-1
clone size: few
J gene: TRBJ1-5
CDR3 protein: ASSPDFNQPQH

V gene: TRBV28
clone size: .
J gene: TRBJ1-1
CDR3 protein: ASSLWQGQENTEAF

V gene: TRBV7-8
clone size: few
J gene: TRBJ2-7
CDR3 protein: ASSLTGSSRYEQY

V gene: TRBV5-6
clone size: few
J gene: TRBJ1-1
CDR3 protein: ASSGTITEAF

V gene: TRBV5-1
clone size: .
J gene: TRBJ1-1
CDR3 protein: ASSPAQGAGTEAF

V gene: TRBV6-6
clone size: few
J gene: TRBJ1-1
CDR3 protein: ASSYSIRTNTEAF

V gene: TRBV14
clone size: .
J gene: TRBJ1-1
CDR3 protein: ASSQGVGLGAF

V gene: TRBV12-3/TRBV12-4
clone size: .
J gene: TRBJ2-3
CDR3 protein: ASRPYSSGGKIGTDTQY

V gene: TRBV12-3/TRBV12-4
clone size: .
J gene: TRBJ1-6
CDR3 protein: ASTVKGNSPLH

V gene: TRBV20-1
clone size: few
J gene: TRBJ1-2
CDR3 protein: SARDQANYGYT

V gene: TRBV12-3/TRBV12-4
clone size: few
J gene: TRBJ2-3
CDR3 protein: ASRTSGDTQY

V gene: TRBV7-9
clone size: few
J gene: TRBJ2-5
CDR3 protein: ASQEGGVLETQY

V gene: TRBV7-9
clone size: few
J gene: TRBJ2-6
CDR3 protein: ASSLVDRAGANVLT

V gene: TRBV12-3/TRBV12-4
clone size: few
J gene: TRBJ2-7
CDR3 protein: ASSITRARSYEQY

V gene: TRBV2
clone size: .
J gene: TRBJ2-3
CDR3 protein: ASSSGGSGTDTQY

V gene: TRBV29-1
clone size: .
J gene: TRBJ2-1
CDR3 protein: SVGSSSYNEQF

V gene: TRBV27
clone size: .
J gene: TRBJ2-2
CDR3 protein: ASRGTGGAGELF

V gene: TRBV3-1
clone size: .
J gene: TRBJ2-3
CDR3 protein: ASSSDSDITDTQY

V gene: TRBV11-3
clone size: few
J gene: TRBJ2-5
CDR3 protein: ASSLDPGTGQETQY

V gene: TRBV7-2
clone size: many
J gene: TRBJ2-2
CDR3 protein: ASSLDDLLTTGELF

V gene: TRBV7-9
clone size: many
J gene: TRBJ1-4
CDR3 protein: ASSSEVVDEKLF

V gene: TRBV7-6
clone size: .
J gene: TRBJ2-2
CDR3 protein: ASSPTSPEITGELF

V gene: TRBV4-3
clone size: .
J gene: TRBJ2-2
CDR3 protein: ASSQDGTGTGELF

V gene: TRBV10-3
clone size: .
J gene: TRBJ1-1
CDR3 protein: AIRDRDMNTEAF

V gene: TRBV7-2
clone size: few
J gene: TRBJ1-1
CDR3 protein: ASSRVDTPNTEAF

V gene: TRBV7-8
clone size: many
J gene: TRBJ1-4
CDR3 protein: ASSARGLGEKLF

V gene: TRBV12-3/TRBV12-4
clone size: .
J gene: TRBJ1-3
CDR3 protein: ASSLPGQGVAGNTIY